These 8 T cell receptor beta chains were all obtained from the same sample, sequenced in a study of shared clonotypes between healthy human individuals. Method: immunoSEQ multiplex PCR; TCRdb's copy keeps in-frame clones and lacks some. Among about 1 million clones listed, about 84% were seen once. Input material: memory CD4+ T cells from PBMCs. The subset here: CD45RA-negative fraction. The origin of the receptors is a man younger than 35 in good health. Some clones in this sample may be carry-over from other donors' samples.

The rearrangement uses TRBV7-2 and TRBJ2-7; D unclear. The CDR3 contains 13 residues. The germline V and J ends were trimmed by 1 base and 6 bases, with 10 bases remaining between them. Germline V gene lookup returns CDR1 SGHTA and CDR2 FQGNSA. The CDR3 is CASSLVWTSEQYF. In DNA, the CDR3 is TGTGCCAGCAGCTTAGTTTGGACCAGCGAGCAGTACTTC.

The chain joins TRBV27 to TRBJ1-1; D remains unclear. This CDR3 contains 14 residues. V shed 5 bases and J shed 3 bases, with 13 bases lying between them. CDR1 and CDR2 (germline): MNHEY, SMNVEV (reference sequence). CDR3 in amino acids: CASSINYWDTEAFF. DNA of the CDR3: TGTGCCAGCAGTATAAATTACTGGGACACTGAAGCTTTCTTT.

This chain links TRBV5-1 with TRBJ2-7; the D gene is possibly TRBD2 (5 bases). Germline V gene sequence: CDR1 SGHRS, CDR2 YFSETQ. The V gene lost 0 bases and the J gene lost 2 bases, with 12 bases spanning the gap. There are 15 residues in the CDR3. The CDR3 region has the DNA TGCGCCAGCAGCTTGGCCGTTGGGGAGACCTACGAGCAGTACTTC. It yields the protein CASSLAVGETYEQYF.

The genes are TRBV7-2 and TRBJ2-1; D is unclear. The CDR3 spans 15 residues. Trimming pared 2 bases from V and 2 bases from J, leaving 10 bases between. CDR1 and CDR2 from the germline V gene are SGHTA and FQGNSA. The DNA for the CDR3 is TGTGCCAGCAGCTTAATCGGACCTCCCTACAATGAGCAGTTCTTC. Translated: CASSLIGPPYNEQFF.

Of note for this clone: Other DNA sequences in this specimen translate into the identical CDR3. The rearrangement links TRBV7-8 to TRBJ1-5; D remains unclear. Germline V gives CDR1 SGHVS, CDR2 FQNEAQ. V was shortened by 0 bases and J by 2 bases, with 5 bases between the two germline ends. The CDR3 runs to 14 residues. The CDR3 is CASSLAGGNQPQHF. CDR3 bases: TGTGCCAGCAGCTTAGCAGGTGGCAATCAGCCCCAGCATTTT.

As regards this clone: The same CDR3 also results from other DNA sequences found in this sample. This chain links TRBV7-9 with TRBJ1-4; D is perhaps TRBD1 (5 bases). Trimming cost V 6 bases and J 8 bases, with 10 bases left between them. Germline values: CDR1 SEHNR, CDR2 FQNEAQ (reference sequence). This CDR3 has 12 residues. In nucleotides, the CDR3 is TGTGCCAGCAGTCTCCAGGGAGAAAAACTGTTTTTT. Amino acid sequence: CASSLQGEKLFF.

The gene calls are TRBV28 and TRBJ2-5; D not certain. Per germline, CDR1 MDHEN and CDR2 SYDVKM. The V and J ends lost 5 bases and 3 bases respectively, with 4 bases between them. The CDR3 spans 11 residues. The CDR3, as DNA: TGTGCCAGCAGTGACGAAGAGACCCAGTACTTC. Translating gives CASSDEETQYF.

In this sample, this clone turned up a few times. This rearrangement joins TRBV4-1 to TRBJ2-1; D may be TRBD2 (5 bases). Germline CDR1 reads MGHRA; CDR2 reads YSYEKL. This CDR3 is 14 amino acids long. Between the trimmed V and J ends, which lost 3 bases and 8 bases, there was a span of 14 bases. The chain's CDR3 is CASSQTAGGHEQFF. DNA of the CDR3: TGCGCCAGCAGCCAGACTGCGGGCGGGCATGAGCAGTTCTTC.